The T cell receptor (beta chain) under discussion was sequenced for a study of blood T cells in healthy people across ages. Every sample gave at least 6 micrograms of total RNA when it was extracted. Trimming cost V 0 bases and J 15 bases; bases outside gene matches: 2. Per germline, CDR1 SGHTA and CDR2 FQGNSA. The CDR3 runs to 11 residues. The table lists this clonotype with a count of one. A much larger clone lies a single base off, so this may be a read error. A sample-barcoded 5' primer and a J-beta primer mix were used in a second PCR of about 6 to 11 cycles. TCRdb analysed the 5' RACE reads with MiXCR anew, one entry per CDR3 protein. This sample yields roughly 800,000 distinct CDR3 sequences, of which roughly 60% are seen a single time; around 22% belongs to the top ten.

This TCR was sampled from a man aged 25 to 40 in good health. This rearrangement joins TRBV7-2 to TRBJ2-1; 7 bases fit TRBD2. The sequenced material came from blood. CDR3 bases: TGTGCCAGCAGCTTAGCTAGCGGGCTGTTCTTC. Its protein is CASSLASGLFF.